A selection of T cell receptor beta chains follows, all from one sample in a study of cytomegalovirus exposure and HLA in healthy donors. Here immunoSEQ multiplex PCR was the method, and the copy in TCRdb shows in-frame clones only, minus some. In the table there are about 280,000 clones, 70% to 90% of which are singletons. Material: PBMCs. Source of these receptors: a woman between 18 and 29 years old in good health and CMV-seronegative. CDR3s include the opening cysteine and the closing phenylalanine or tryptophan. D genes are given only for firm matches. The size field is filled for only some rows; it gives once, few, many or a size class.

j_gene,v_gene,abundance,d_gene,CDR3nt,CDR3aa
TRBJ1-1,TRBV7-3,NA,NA,TGTGCCAGCAGCCTTACCGCCGGGGGGCGGACTGAAGCTTTCTTT,CASSLTAGGRTEAFF
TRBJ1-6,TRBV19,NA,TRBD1,TGTGCCAGTAGCCGTGGGACAGGGCCTTCGAGCTCCTATAATTCACCCCTCCACTTT,CASSRGTGPSSSYNSPLHF
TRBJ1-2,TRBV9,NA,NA,TGTGCCAGCAGCGTAGGATCCTGGGGGGGGCCTGAATATGGCTACACCTTC,CASSVGSWGGPEYGYTF
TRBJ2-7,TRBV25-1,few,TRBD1,TGTGCCAGCCCTGACAGGGCGCCAAACTACGAGCAGTACTTC,CASPDRAPNYEQYF
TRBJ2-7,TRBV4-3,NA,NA,TGCGCCAGCAGCCAATCCACCGACAGTTACGAGCAGTACTTC,CASSQSTDSYEQYF
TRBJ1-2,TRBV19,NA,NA,TGTGCCAGTAGTATGTCGCAGGTTTATGGCTACACCTTC,CASSMSQVYGYTF
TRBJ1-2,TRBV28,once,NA,TGTGCCAGCAGCACATTGACAGATGGCTACACCTTC,CASSTLTDGYTF
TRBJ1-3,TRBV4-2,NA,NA,TGTGCCAGCAGCCTTTCGTCGGGAGACTCTGGAAACACCATATATTTT,CASSLSSGDSGNTIYF
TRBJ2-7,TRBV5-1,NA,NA,TGCGCCAGCAGCGTGGGAGGGATCAGGGGGAACTCCTACGAGCAGTACTTC,CASSVGGIRGNSYEQYF
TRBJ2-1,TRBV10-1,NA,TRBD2,TGCGCCAGCAGTGAGGTTCGGGGGGTCTACAATGAGCAGTTCTTC,CASSEVRGVYNEQFF
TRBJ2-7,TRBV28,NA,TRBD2,TGTGCCAGCAAGGAAGCGGGGATGTACGAGCAGTACTTC,CASKEAGMYEQYF